The clone carrying this T cell receptor (beta chain) was seen at least ten times. Its specificity is not known. This sample was taken from a study of neurological immune-mediated disorders. General study points: In multiple sclerosis patients, the repertoire cluster was unrelated to clinical or MRI findings. The most TCR clonal expansion was seen in HTLV-1-associated myelopathy, and the least was seen in multiple sclerosis, which fell below healthy controls.

The V end was cut by 6 bases, the J end by 3 bases, with 9 bases between. The CDR3 is made up of 13 amino acids. The cDNA was synthesized by means of template-switch 5'RACE, which was carried out with 10-nucleotide random UMIs. MiXCR, applied by TCRdb to the 5' RACE reads, yields one record per CDR3 protein. In the table there are over 60,000 distinct CDR3 sequences, roughly 4.5% of which are singletons. The TCR was taken from a woman aged 70-85 years with multiple sclerosis. The rearrangement uses TRBV12-3 or TRBV12-4 and TRBJ1-5, with TRBD1 as a possible D gene (6 bases). The sequenced material came from PBMCs. CDR3 nucleotides: TGTGCCAGCAGAGGGACATTCAATCAGCCCCAGCATTTT. Protein: CASRGTFNQPQHF.